These 23 T cell receptor beta chains came from one sample sequenced in a study of blood T cell repertoires in COVID-19. Clones were sequenced by immunoSEQ multiplex PCR, and TCRdb holds only the in-frame ones, with some missing. The top ten hold over 1.5% of the sample, which has fewer than 500,000 clones, nearly 90% seen once. The sample consisted of PBMCs or T cells enriched from blood (not recorded which). All receptors derive from a young woman with acute COVID-19.

The rearrangement joins TRBV19 to TRBJ2-7, with D perhaps matching TRBD2 (5 bases). Trimming took 7 bases from V and 3 from J, leaving 19 bases between them. There are 15 residues in the CDR3. Germline values: CDR1 LNHDA, CDR2 SQIVND (reference sequence). CDR3 nucleotides: TGTGCCAGTACCCGGGCGAGGGCACCACTCTACGAGCAGTACTTC. It specifies CASTRARAPLYEQYF.

The rearrangement uses TRBV19 and TRBJ1-5; TRBD1 is a possible D gene (5 bases). The CDR3 spans 16 residues. From germline, CDR1 is LNHDA and CDR2 SQIVND (reference sequence). V lost 5 bases, J lost 7 bases, and 21 bases lay in between. The CDR3 region has the DNA TGTGCCAGTAGTCCCGGGGGTTTTTGGAACAGGCAGCCCCAGCATTTT. Its translation: CASSPGGFWNRQPQHF.

The rearrangement joins TRBV18 to TRBJ2-7, with 12 nucleotides matching TRBD2. The CDR3 covers 16 residues. Per germline, CDR1 KGHSH and CDR2 LQKENI. V lost 3 bases and J lost 4; bases outside the gene matches: 7. The CDR3, as DNA: TGTGCCAGCTCACCCCCCGGACTAGCGGGAAGATACGAGCAGTACTTC. It specifies CASSPPGLAGRYEQYF.

The J gene is TRBJ2-5, the V gene TRBV28; tentatively, D is TRBD1 (8 bases). The germline CDR1 and CDR2 sequences are MDHEN and SYDVKM. The CDR3 sequence is 14 residues long. V was trimmed by 7 bases and J by 7 bases, leaving 19 bases between them. Here the CDR3 DNA reads TGTGCCAGCACCTATAACAGGGGGAGGGCGACCCAGTACTTC. Translation: CASTYNRGRATQYF.

V usage is TRBV27 and J usage is TRBJ2-1, with 7 nucleotides matching TRBD1. With V trimmed by 7 bases and J by 4 bases, 4 bases remained unmatched. The CDR3 covers 13 residues. Germline V gives CDR1 MNHEY, CDR2 SMNVEV (reference sequence). The CDR3 protein is CASKNRGYNEQFF. The CDR3 DNA reads as TGTGCCAGCAAAAACAGGGGTTACAATGAGCAGTTCTTC.

V and J are TRBV2 and TRBJ2-1; D might be TRBD2 (7 bases). The CDR3 loop spans 15 amino acids. The germline CDR1 and CDR2 sequences are SNHLY and FYNNEI. Trimming shortened V by 5 bases and J by 10 bases, and 21 bases separated the two germline ends. The CDR3 is CASSWPGLPTGEQFF. The CDR3 DNA reads TGTGCCAGCAGTTGGCCGGGACTACCTACAGGGGAGCAGTTCTTC.

This rearrangement joins TRBV7-9 to TRBJ1-1, with D maybe TRBD1 (5 bases). The CDR3 runs to 13 residues. CDR1 and CDR2 (germline): SEHNR, FQNEAQ (reference sequence). V was shortened by 5 bases and J by 7 bases, with 14 bases between the two germline ends. Here the CDR3 reads CASSPRVGSEAFF. The CDR3 DNA reads as TGTGCCAGCAGCCCCAGGGTCGGCAGTGAAGCTTTCTTT.

The rearrangement joins TRBV25-1 to TRBJ1-5; maybe TRBD1 (6 bases). This CDR3 has 14 residues. CDR1 and CDR2 from the germline V gene are MGHDK and SYGVNS. The germline V and J ends were trimmed by 3 bases and 7 bases, with 13 bases remaining between them. The CDR3 DNA is TGTGCCAGCAGTGAGGGGGCAGGAGGACAGCCCCAGCATTTT. Residues: CASSEGAGGQPQHF.

The chain joins TRBV7-2 to TRBJ2-7; TRBD2 matches 8 bases. This CDR3 comprises 15 residues. The J segment lost 5 bases and the V segment lost 2 bases, leaving 8 bases of the junction unmatched. Germline CDR1 is SGHTA and CDR2 is FQGNSA. The CDR3 region has the DNA TGTGCCAGCAGCTTATCGGCGGGAGGTTCGCACGAGCAGTACTTC. Its translation: CASSLSAGGSHEQYF.

This clone was detected only a few times. The chain uses TRBV13 and TRBJ2-7, with 9 bases that match TRBD2. Germline CDR1 and CDR2: PRHDT and FYEKMQ (reference sequence). The J segment lost 2 bases and the V segment lost 8 bases, leaving 7 bases of the junction unmatched. This CDR3 comprises 14 residues. The CDR3 DNA reads as TGTGCCAGCGGGTTAGCGGGGGTACCCTACGAGCAGTACTTC. Protein sequence: CASGLAGVPYEQYF.

A remark on this clone: An end of the junction does not agree with germline; a read error may underlie this. This chain joins TRBV3-1 (or the pseudogene TRBV3-2) and TRBJ1-3; maybe TRBD1 (6 bases). The CDR3 runs 17 residues. Per germline, CDR1 LGHDT and CDR2 YNNKEL (reference sequence). In DNA, the CDR3 is TGTGCCAGCAGCCAAGCCTTCTCGACAGGTGCTGGGAACACCATATATTTT. Its protein is CASSQAFSTGAGNTIYF.

The chain joins TRBV28 to TRBJ2-7; D may be TRBD2 (6 bases). CDR1 and CDR2 (germline): MDHEN, SYDVKM. The CDR3 totals 13 residues. V lost 6 bases and J 5 bases, leaving 14 bases between the germline ends. The CDR3 spells CASRRGLENEQYF. Here the CDR3 DNA reads TGTGCCAGCAGGCGGGGTTTGGAGAACGAGCAGTACTTC.

The chain couples TRBV20-1 to TRBJ1-4, with TRBD1 matching over 9 bases. CDR1 and CDR2 from the germline V gene are DFQATT and SNEGSKA (reference sequence). The ends lost 3 bases at V and 7 bases at J; junction bases unmatched: 6. The CDR3 is made up of 14 amino acids. As DNA, the CDR3 is TGCAGTGCTAGTCCGGGACAGGGCGGTGAAAAACTGTTTTTT. Its protein product is CSASPGQGGEKLFF.

The V and J genes are TRBV3-1 (or the pseudogene TRBV3-2) and TRBJ1-1; 8 bases map to TRBD1. Germline V gene sequence: CDR1 LGHDT, CDR2 YNNKEL (reference sequence). After removal of 2 bases from V and 4 bases from J, the junction contained 9 bases not matched to a gene. The CDR3 is 16 amino acids. The CDR3 DNA follows: TGTGCCAGCAGCCAACTACAAGGACAGGGTGCCACTGAAGCTTTCTTT. Protein: CASSQLQGQGATEAFF.

The chain combines TRBV9 with TRBJ2-3; D ambiguous. Trimming cost V 4 bases and J 4 bases, with 10 bases left between them. Germline-derived CDR1 and CDR2 are SGDLS and YYNGEE. The length of the CDR3 is 13 residues. The CDR3 spells CASSNIHADTQYF. The CDR3 coding sequence is TGTGCCAGCAGCAACATCCACGCAGATACGCAGTATTTT.

This clone was detected only once. This chain joins TRBV7-9 and TRBJ1-1; 8 positions agree with TRBD1. The CDR3 loop spans 14 amino acids. Germline values: CDR1 SEHNR, CDR2 FQNEAQ (reference sequence). The junction had 6 bases not matched to a gene; V was cut back by 4 bases and J by 5 bases. The CDR3 loop is CASSSRDRGTEAFF. The CDR3 nucleotides are TGTGCCAGCAGCTCTAGAGACAGGGGAACTGAAGCTTTCTTT. Full variable domain (remainder filled in from reference TRBV7-9 and TRBJ1-1): DTGVSQNPRHKITKRGQNVTFRCDPISEHNRLYWYRQTLGQGPEFLTYFQNEAQLEKSRLLSDRFSAERPKGSFSTLEIQRTEQGDSAMYLCASSSRDRGTEAFFGQGTRLTVV.

For the CDR3, the DNA is TGTGCCAGCAGTTACGACAGGGGTAAGGCTTTCTTT. Protein product: CASSYDRGKAFF. V is TRBV28 and J is TRBJ1-1; 8 bases are shared with TRBD1. In germline, CDR1 is MDHEN, CDR2 SYDVKM. Losses at the gene ends were 4 bases for V and 11 bases for J; bases not matched to a gene: 6. The CDR3 runs 12 residues.

The chain links TRBV9 to TRBJ2-3; maybe TRBD1 (6 bases). This CDR3 contains 15 residues. Trimming removed 2 bases from V and 2 bases from J, with 12 bases in between. CDR1 and CDR2 (germline): SGDLS, YYNGEE. The DNA of the CDR3 is TGTGCCAGCAGCGTCAGGGGCTCCCCCACAGATACGCAGTATTTT. As protein: CASSVRGSPTDTQYF.

The chain couples TRBV2 to TRBJ1-1; the D gene is possibly TRBD1 (6 bases). CDR1 is SNHLY and CDR2 is FYNNEI in the germline V gene. CDR3 length equals 13 residues. The V end was cut by 7 bases, the J end by 5 bases, with 14 bases between. CDR3 nucleotides: TGTGCCAGCATCGAAGGGGGTTGGACTGAAGCTTTCTTT. Its protein is CASIEGGWTEAFF.

This rearrangement joins TRBV15 to TRBJ1-2; weak D call: TRBD1 (5 bases). This CDR3 region has 12 residues. V lost 9 bases, J lost 4 bases, and 12 bases lay in between. Germline lookup yields CDR1 LNHNV and CDR2 YYDKDF (reference sequence). This CDR3 is CATREGFYGYTF. DNA of the CDR3: TGTGCCACGAGGGAGGGGTTCTATGGCTACACCTTC.

J is TRBJ2-7 and V is TRBV4-3; D is unclear. CDR3 size: 16 residues. The V and J ends lost 1 base and 0 bases respectively, with 13 bases between them. Germline-derived CDR1 and CDR2 are LGHNA and YSLEER. The CDR3 protein is CASSQGPSAASYEQYF. The CDR3, as DNA: TGCGCCAGCAGCCAAGGCCCCTCGGCGGCCTCCTACGAGCAGTACTTC.

The rearrangement uses TRBV19 and TRBJ1-5, with TRBD1 matching 8 bases. Germline CDR1 is LNHDA and CDR2 is SQIVND (reference sequence). V was pared by 5 bases and J by 0 bases, with 18 bases of the junction left unmatched. CDR3 size: 20 residues. The CDR3 loop reads CASSGEGQGRGTYSNQPQHF. In nucleotides, the CDR3 is TGTGCCAGTAGTGGTGAAGGACAGGGAAGAGGGACATATAGCAATCAGCCCCAGCATTTT. The variable domain in full, completed from reference TRBV19 and TRBJ1-5, reads DGGITQSPKYLFRKEGQNVTLSCEQNLNHDAMYWYRQDPGQGLRLIYYSQIVNDFQKGDIAEGYSVSREKKESFPLTVTSAQKNPTAFYLCASSGEGQGRGTYSNQPQHFGDGTRLSIL.

The V call is TRBV7-2, the J call TRBJ1-2; D is undetermined. V was clipped by 2 bases and J by 7 bases, with 14 bases between them. The CDR3 is 14 residues long. Germline V gene data show CDR1 as SGHTA and CDR2 as FQGNSA. The CDR3 region is CASSLSNAAAGYTF. The CDR3 region has the DNA TGTGCCAGCAGCTTATCGAACGCGGCGGCTGGCTACACCTTC.